The following is a T cell receptor (beta chain) sequence with its context. Looked up from germline, CDR1 is MNHEY and CDR2 is SVGAGI. V lost 2 bases and J lost 0, with 19 bases in between. The CDR3 is made up of 18 amino acids. This sample was included in a study of Graves' ophthalmopathy and Graves' hyperthyroidism. RNA transcripts were the source from which TCR beta CDR3 regions were amplified. Scientists carried out first-round RT-PCR using HTBI primers and then a second-round multiplex PCR. TCRdb redid the calling of the multiplex PCR reads with MiXCR, one entry per CDR3 protein. The profile shows about 700,000 distinct CDR3 sequences, over 40% of them singletons.

The chain is built from TRBV6-5 and TRBJ1-2; the D is unclear. The sample was peripheral blood. This receptor was obtained from an adult man with Graves' ophthalmopathy. The CDR3, as DNA: TGTGCCAGCAGTTACGAAAGGGCGACGGTTACAACTAACTATGGCTACACCTTC. It specifies CASSYERATVTTNYGYTF.